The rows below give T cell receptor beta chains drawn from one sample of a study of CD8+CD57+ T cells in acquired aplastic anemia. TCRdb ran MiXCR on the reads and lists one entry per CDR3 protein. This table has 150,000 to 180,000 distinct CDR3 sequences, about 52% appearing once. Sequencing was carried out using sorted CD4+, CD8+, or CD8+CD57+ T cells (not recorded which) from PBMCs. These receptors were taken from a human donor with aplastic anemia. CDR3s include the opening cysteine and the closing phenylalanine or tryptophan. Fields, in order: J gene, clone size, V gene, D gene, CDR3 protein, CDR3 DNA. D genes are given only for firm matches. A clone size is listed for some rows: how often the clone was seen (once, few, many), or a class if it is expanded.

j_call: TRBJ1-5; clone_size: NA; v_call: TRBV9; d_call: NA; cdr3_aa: CASSLGFGYNQPQHF; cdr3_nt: TGTGCCAGCAGCCTCGGATTTGGGTACAATCAGCCCCAGCATTTT
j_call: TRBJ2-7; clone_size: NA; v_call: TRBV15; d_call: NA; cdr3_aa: CATTRAVSGYEQYF; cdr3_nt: TGTGCCACCACCCGGGCGGTTAGCGGCTACGAGCAGTACTTC
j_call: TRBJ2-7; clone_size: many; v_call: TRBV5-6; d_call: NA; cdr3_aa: CASSSAGGYEQYF; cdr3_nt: TGTGCCAGCAGCTCGGCAGGGGGGTACGAGCAGTACTTC
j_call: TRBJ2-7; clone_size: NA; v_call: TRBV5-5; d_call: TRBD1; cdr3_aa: CASSETGTGIFYEQYF; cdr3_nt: TGTGCCAGCAGCGAGACCGGGACAGGGATATTCTACGAGCAGTACTTC
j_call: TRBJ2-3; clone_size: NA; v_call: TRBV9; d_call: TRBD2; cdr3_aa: CASSPKTSGFTDTQYF; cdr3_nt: TGTGCCAGCAGCCCGAAGACTAGCGGGTTCACAGATACGCAGTATTTT
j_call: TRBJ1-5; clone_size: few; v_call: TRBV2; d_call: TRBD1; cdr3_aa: CASSGRDRVFNQPQHF; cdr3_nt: TGTGCCAGCAGTGGCCGGGACAGGGTCTTCAATCAGCCCCAGCATTTT
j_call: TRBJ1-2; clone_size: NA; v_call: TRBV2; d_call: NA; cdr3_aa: CASSANYGYTF; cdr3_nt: TGTGCCAGCAGTGCGAACTATGGCTACACCTTC
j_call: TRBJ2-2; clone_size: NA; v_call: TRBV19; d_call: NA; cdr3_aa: CASSIGGPATGELFF; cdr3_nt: TGTGCCAGTAGTATAGGGGGGCCGGCGACCGGGGAGCTGTTTTTT
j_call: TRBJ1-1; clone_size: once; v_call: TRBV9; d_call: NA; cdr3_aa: CASSVSHGGNTEAFF; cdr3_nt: TGTGCCAGCAGCGTATCGCACGGCGGGAACACTGAAGCTTTCTTT
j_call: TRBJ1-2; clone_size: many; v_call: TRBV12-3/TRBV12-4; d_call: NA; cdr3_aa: CASIILPGWYGYTF; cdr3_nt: TGTGCCAGCATAATTCTCCCCGGCTGGTATGGCTACACCTTC
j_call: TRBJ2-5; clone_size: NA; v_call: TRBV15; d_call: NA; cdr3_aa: CATSSGTKEKTQYF; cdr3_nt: TGTGCCACCAGCAGCGGGACGAAAGAAAAGACCCAGTACTTC
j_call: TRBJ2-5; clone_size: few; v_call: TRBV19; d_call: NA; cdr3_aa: CASSPRTEQETQYF; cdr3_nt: TGTGCCAGTAGTCCCCGGACAGAGCAAGAGACCCAGTACTTC
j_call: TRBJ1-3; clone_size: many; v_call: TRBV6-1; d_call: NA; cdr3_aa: CASTPREGNTIYF; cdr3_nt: TGTGCCAGCACCCCCAGGGAGGGAAACACCATATATTTT
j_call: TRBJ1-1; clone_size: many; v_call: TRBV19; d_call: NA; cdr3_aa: CASRGPPDTEAFF; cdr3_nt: TGTGCCAGTAGGGGACCCCCGGACACTGAAGCTTTCTTT
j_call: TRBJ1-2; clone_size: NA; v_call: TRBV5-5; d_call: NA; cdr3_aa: CASSPDSGGYGYTF; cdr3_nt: TGTGCCAGCAGCCCGGACTCGGGAGGCTATGGCTACACCTTC
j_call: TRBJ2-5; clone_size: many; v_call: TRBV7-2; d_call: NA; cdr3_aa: CASSLVGAQEETQYF; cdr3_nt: TGTGCCAGCAGCTTAGTGGGGGCGCAGGAGGAGACCCAGTACTTC
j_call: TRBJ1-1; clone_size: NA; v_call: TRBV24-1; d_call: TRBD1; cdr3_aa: CATSISGGGGAFF; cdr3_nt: TGTGCCACCAGCATCTCAGGGGGCGGCGGAGCTTTCTTT
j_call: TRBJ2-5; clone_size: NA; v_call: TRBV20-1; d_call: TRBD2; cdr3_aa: CSASQRGRQETQYF; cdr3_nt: TGCAGTGCTAGTCAGCGGGGCCGGCAGGAGACCCAGTACTTC
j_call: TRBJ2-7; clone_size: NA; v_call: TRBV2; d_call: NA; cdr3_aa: CASDPGEISYEQYF; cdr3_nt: TGTGCCAGCGACCCCGGTGAGATCTCCTACGAGCAGTACTTC
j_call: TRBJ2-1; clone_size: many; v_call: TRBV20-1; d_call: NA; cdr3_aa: CSARRTGGTFNNEQFF; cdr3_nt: TGCAGTGCTCGTCGAACTGGGGGCACTTTTAACAATGAGCAGTTCTTC
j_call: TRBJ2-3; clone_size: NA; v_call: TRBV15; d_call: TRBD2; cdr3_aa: CAISREQAAGVDTQYF; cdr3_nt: TGTGCCATCAGCAGAGAGCAAGCGGCGGGGGTCGATACGCAGTATTTT
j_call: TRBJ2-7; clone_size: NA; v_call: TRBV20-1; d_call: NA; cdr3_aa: CSAPRTQSAAYEQYF; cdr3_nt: TGCAGTGCCCCAAGGACCCAATCTGCCGCCTACGAGCAGTACTTC
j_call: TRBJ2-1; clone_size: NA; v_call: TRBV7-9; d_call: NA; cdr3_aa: CASRQTFNEQFF; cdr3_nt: TGTGCCAGCAGACAGACATTCAATGAGCAGTTCTTC
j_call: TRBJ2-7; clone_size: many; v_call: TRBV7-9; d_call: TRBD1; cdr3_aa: CASSDTGGGEQYF; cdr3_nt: TGTGCCAGCAGCGACACAGGGGGCGGCGAGCAGTACTTC
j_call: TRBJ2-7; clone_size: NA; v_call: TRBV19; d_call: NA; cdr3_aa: CASSMDPPGSGAYEQYF; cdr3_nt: TGTGCCAGTAGTATGGATCCACCGGGATCGGGCGCCTACGAGCAGTACTTC
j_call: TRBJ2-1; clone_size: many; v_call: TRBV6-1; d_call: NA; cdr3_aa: CASSPTGRGSYNEQFF; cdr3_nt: TGTGCCAGCAGTCCGACAGGTCGTGGATCCTACAATGAGCAGTTCTTC
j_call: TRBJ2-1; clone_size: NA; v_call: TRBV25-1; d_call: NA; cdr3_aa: CASSEFHEQFF; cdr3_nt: TGTGCCAGCAGTGAATTTCATGAGCAGTTCTTC
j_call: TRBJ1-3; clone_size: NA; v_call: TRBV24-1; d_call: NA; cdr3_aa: CATSRSRGDSGNTIYF; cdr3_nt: TGTGCCACCAGTCGCTCCAGGGGCGACTCTGGAAACACCATATATTTT
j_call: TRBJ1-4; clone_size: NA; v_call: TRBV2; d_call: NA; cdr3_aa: CASSAQLNEKLFF; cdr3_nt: TGTGCCAGCTCCGCCCAACTGAATGAAAAACTGTTTTTT
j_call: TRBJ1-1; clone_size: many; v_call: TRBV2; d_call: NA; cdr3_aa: CASRSGWANTEAFF; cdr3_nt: TGTGCCAGCAGGTCGGGTTGGGCGAACACTGAAGCTTTCTTT
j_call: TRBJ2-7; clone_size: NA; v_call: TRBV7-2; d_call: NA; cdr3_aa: CASSYGLIYEQYF; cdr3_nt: TGTGCCAGCAGCTATGGACTTATCTACGAGCAGTACTTC
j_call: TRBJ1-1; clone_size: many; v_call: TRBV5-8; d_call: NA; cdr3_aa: CASSLIFEAFF; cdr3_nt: TGTGCCAGCAGCCTCATTTTTGAAGCTTTCTTT
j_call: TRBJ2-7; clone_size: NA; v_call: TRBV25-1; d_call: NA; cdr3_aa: CASSSTEYEQYF; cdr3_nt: TGTGCCAGCAGTTCAACAGAATACGAGCAGTACTTC
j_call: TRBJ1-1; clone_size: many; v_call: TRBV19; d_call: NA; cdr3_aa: CASSIDRVGNTEAFF; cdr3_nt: TGTGCCAGTAGTATAGATCGGGTTGGGAACACTGAAGCTTTCTTT
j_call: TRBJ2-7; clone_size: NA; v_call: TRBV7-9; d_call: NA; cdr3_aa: CASSLGPLRGQYF; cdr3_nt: TGTGCCAGCAGCTTAGGGCCACTACGGGGGCAGTACTTC
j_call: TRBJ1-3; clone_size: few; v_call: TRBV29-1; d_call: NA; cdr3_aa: CSTAGISGNTIYF; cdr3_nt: TGCAGCACAGCAGGGATCTCTGGAAACACCATATATTTT
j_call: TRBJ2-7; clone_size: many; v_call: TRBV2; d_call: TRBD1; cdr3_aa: CASSEMGQFDEQYF; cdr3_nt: TGTGCCAGCAGTGAAATGGGACAGTTCGACGAGCAGTACTTC
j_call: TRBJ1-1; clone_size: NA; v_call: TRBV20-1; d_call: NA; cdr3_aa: CSATVGLGNTEAFF; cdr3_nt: TGCAGTGCCACCGTGGGGTTAGGGAACACTGAAGCTTTCTTT